Shown below are 9 T cell receptor beta chains from a single sample sequenced in a study of human T cells and chemical hapten exposure. One entry per CDR3 protein, called by TCRdb with MiXCR from the RACE reads. The table has about 360,000 distinct CDR3 sequences, 4.8% seen once. Regarding time point: patch test 1, 2 weeks after DPC sensitization. Treatment noted: therapeutic diphenylcyclopropenone sensitization with weekly scalp DPC. Source: whole blood, taken in connection with sensitization to the hapten diphenylcyclopropenone (DPC). The receptors derive from a woman in her forties or fifties with alopecia areata. Some clones in this sample may be carry-over from other donors' samples.

There are a few counts of this clonotype. The CDR3 region has the DNA TGTGCCAGCAGCTTAGCCCCCACAGATACGCAGTATTTT. Residues: CASSLAPTDTQYF. The gene calls are TRBV7-6 and TRBJ2-3; D gene uncertain. The CDR3 extends over 13 amino acids. Germline V lookup: CDR1 SGHVS, CDR2 FNYEAQ. Trimming removed 0 bases at V and 2 bases at J, with 3 bases between.

The table lists this clonotype with a few counts. The J gene is TRBJ2-3, the V gene TRBV4-2; 10 bases agree with TRBD2. Germline CDR1 is LGHNA and CDR2 is YNFKEQ. V lost 4 bases and J lost 2; bases outside the gene matches: 12. The CDR3 contains 18 residues. CDR3 nucleotides: TGTGCCAGCAGCCCCGGGCCATTAGCGGGAGGCTTCACAGATACGCAGTATTTT. It translates to CASSPGPLAGGFTDTQYF.

This clonotype was counted between two and nine times. The chain joins TRBV15 to TRBJ1-2; 11 nucleotides line up with TRBD1. Per the germline V gene, CDR1 is LNHNV and CDR2 is YYDKDF (reference sequence). Germline trimming cut 8 bases from V and 4 bases from J; bases unmatched to any gene: 9. This CDR3 region has 15 residues. The CDR3 nucleotides are TGTGCCACCCAGTCGGGACAGGGGGTATCCTATGGCTACACCTTC. Translation: CATQSGQGVSYGYTF.

This clonotype was observed many times. The chain uses TRBV29-1 and TRBJ2-3; maybe TRBD2 (5 bases). The ends were cut back, 3 bases at V and 0 bases at J, with 22 bases in the middle. Germline V gene data show CDR1 as SQVTM and CDR2 as ANQGSEA. The CDR3 extends over 18 amino acids. The CDR3 loop reads CSVEGRKKDFSSTDTQYF. CDR3 DNA sequence: TGCAGCGTTGAGGGCAGGAAGAAGGACTTTTCTAGCACAGATACGCAGTATTTT.

This clonotype has ten or more counts. This chain links TRBV2 with TRBJ1-5; TRBD1 aligns across 7 bases. With V trimmed by 8 bases and J by 1 base, 2 bases remained unmatched. CDR3 length: 13 amino acids. Germline-derived CDR1 and CDR2 are SNHLY and FYNNEI. CDR3 DNA: TGTGCCAGCCAGGGGGGGAGCAATCAGCCCCAGCATTTT. It translates to CASQGGSNQPQHF.

This clonotype showed up many times. The chain links TRBV6-5 to TRBJ2-2; TRBD2 matches at 11 bases. The CDR3 length is 14 residues. Germline values: CDR1 MNHEY, CDR2 SVGAGI. V lost 6 bases and J lost 5; bases outside the gene matches: 2. CDR3 nucleotides: TGTGCCAGCAGGGGACTAGCGGTAACCGGGGAGCTGTTTTTT. Encoded protein: CASRGLAVTGELFF.

This clonotype appeared many times. This chain links TRBV19 with TRBJ2-2, with 7 bases identical to TRBD1. The CDR3 runs 15 residues. The V gene end was trimmed by 5 bases and the J gene end by 4 bases; junction bases not matched to a gene: 7. CDR1 LNHDA and CDR2 SQIVND come from the germline V gene (reference sequence). The CDR3 DNA is TGTGCCAGTAGTGCGAGGGGGCGCCCCACCGGGGAGCTGTTTTTT. Translated, it gives CASSARGRPTGELFF.

A few counts support this clonotype. The chain links TRBV20-1 to TRBJ1-1; D unclear. Germline V gene data show CDR1 as DFQATT and CDR2 as SNEGSKA (reference sequence). CDR3 length: 15 amino acids. The germline V and J ends were trimmed by 0 bases and 1 base, with 12 bases remaining between them. CDR3 bases: TGCAGTGCTAGAGAGTTCCGGCGAGCGAACACTGAAGCTTTCTTT. This translates into CSAREFRRANTEAFF.

This clonotype was detected a few times. This chain uses TRBV24-1 with TRBJ1-5; D gene ambiguous. Germline CDR1 reads KGHDR; CDR2 reads SFDVKD. This CDR3 has 18 residues. V lost 4 bases and J 1 base, leaving 19 bases between the germline ends. This CDR3 reads CATSDPWQEEKSNQPQHF. The CDR3 DNA sequence: TGTGCCACCAGTGACCCTTGGCAGGAGGAGAAGAGCAATCAGCCCCAGCATTTT.